The clone carrying this T cell receptor beta chain appeared many times. A single base separates this from a much larger clone, so it may be a read error. The same CDR3 is also encoded by other DNA sequences in this sample. Each patient came to thyroid surgery without any prior treatment (of any kind). The data belong to a study of metastatic and nonmetastatic thyroid tumors. The V gene's germline CDR1 is SGHAT and CDR2 FQNNGV. CDR3 length: 17 residues. TCRdb re-clonotyped the PCR reads through MiXCR. The repertoire holds under 15,000 clones, over 9.5% seen once, with more than 14% in the top ten. The clonotype was recovered from a female donor with papillary thyroid cancer or a benign thyroid nodule (not recorded which). Some clones in this sample may be carry-over from other donors' samples. The sample was blood. V gene TRBV11-2 combines with J gene TRBJ2-2, with D possibly being TRBD2 (5 bases). For the CDR3, the DNA is TGTGCCAGCAGCTTAAACCAAGGAAAGCCTTTAGCCGGGGAGCTGTTCTTT. As protein: CASSLNQGKPLAGELFF.